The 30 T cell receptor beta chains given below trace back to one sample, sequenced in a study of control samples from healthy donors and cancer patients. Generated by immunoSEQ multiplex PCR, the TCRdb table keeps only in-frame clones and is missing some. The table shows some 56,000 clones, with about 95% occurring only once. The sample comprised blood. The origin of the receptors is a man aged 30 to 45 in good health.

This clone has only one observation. CDR3 sequence reads: CASSRQGKDQPQHF. The CDR3, as DNA: TGTGCCAGTAGTCGACAGGGGAAGGATCAGCCCCAGCATTTT. The V call is TRBV19, the J call TRBJ1-5, with 8 bases lining up with TRBD1. CDR3 length: 14 amino acids. Germline V gene data show CDR1 as LNHDA and CDR2 as SQIVND (reference sequence). V trimming: 5 bases; J trimming: 5 bases; junction bases outside the gene matches: 5.

CDR3 DNA: TGTGCCAGCAGCCCCTCCTTCGGGACAGAAGGCAGCACCGGGGAGCTGTTTTTT. Protein product: CASSPSFGTEGSTGELFF. V gene TRBV7-9 combines with J gene TRBJ2-2; TRBD1 agrees at 7 bases. Per the germline V gene, CDR1 is SEHNR and CDR2 is FQNEAQ (reference sequence). Trimming at V came to 5 bases and at J to 4 bases, leaving 16 bases not matched to a gene. The CDR3 consists of 18 residues.

CDR3 residues: CASSLRGEYQPQHF. The CDR3, as DNA: TGTGCCAGCAGTTTAAGAGGGGAGTATCAGCCCCAGCATTTT. The chain carries TRBV28 and TRBJ1-5, with D perhaps matching TRBD1 (5 bases). The CDR3 is 14 residues long. Germline V gives CDR1 MDHEN, CDR2 SYDVKM. Trimming took 2 bases from V and 5 from J, leaving 10 bases between them.

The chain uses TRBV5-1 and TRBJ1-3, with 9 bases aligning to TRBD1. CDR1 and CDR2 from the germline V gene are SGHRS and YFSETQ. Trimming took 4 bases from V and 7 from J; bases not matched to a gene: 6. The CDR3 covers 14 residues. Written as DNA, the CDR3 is TGCGCCAGCAGCGCAACAGGGGGCGGGAACACCATATATTTT. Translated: CASSATGGGNTIYF.

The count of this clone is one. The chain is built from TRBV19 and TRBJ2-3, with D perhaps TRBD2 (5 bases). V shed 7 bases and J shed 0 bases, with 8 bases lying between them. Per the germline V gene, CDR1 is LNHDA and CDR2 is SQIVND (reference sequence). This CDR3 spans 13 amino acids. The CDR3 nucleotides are TGTGCCAGTAATCGCGGGAGCACAGATACGCAGTATTTT. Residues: CASNRGSTDTQYF.

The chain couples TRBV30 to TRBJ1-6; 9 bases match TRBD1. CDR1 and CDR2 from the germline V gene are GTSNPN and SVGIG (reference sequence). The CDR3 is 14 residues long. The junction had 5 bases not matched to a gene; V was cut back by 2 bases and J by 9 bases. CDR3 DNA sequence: TGTGCCTGGAGTCCGGGACAGGGTCGTTCACCCCTCCACTTT. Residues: CAWSPGQGRSPLHF. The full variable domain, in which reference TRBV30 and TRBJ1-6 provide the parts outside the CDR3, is SQTIHQWPATLVQPVGSPLSLECTVEGTSNPNLYWYRQAAGRGLQLLFYSVGIGQISSEVPQNLSASRPQDRQFILSSKKLLLSDSGFYLCAWSPGQGRSPLHFGNGTRLTVT.

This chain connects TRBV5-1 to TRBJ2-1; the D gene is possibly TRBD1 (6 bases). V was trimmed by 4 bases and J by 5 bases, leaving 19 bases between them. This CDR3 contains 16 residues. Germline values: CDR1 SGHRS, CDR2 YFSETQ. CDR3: CASSPDTQGWDNEQFF. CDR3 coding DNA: TGCGCCAGCAGCCCGGATACACAGGGATGGGACAATGAGCAGTTCTTC.

This CDR3 is CASSPTTSGREETQYF. The DNA of the CDR3 is TGTGCCAGCTCACCAACGACTAGCGGGAGGGAGGAGACCCAGTACTTC. The J gene is TRBJ2-5, the V gene TRBV18, with 14 bases lining up with TRBD2. The V gene's germline CDR1 is KGHSH and CDR2 LQKENI. V gave up 2 bases and J gave up 5 bases; unmatched junction bases: 4. The CDR3 length is 16 residues.

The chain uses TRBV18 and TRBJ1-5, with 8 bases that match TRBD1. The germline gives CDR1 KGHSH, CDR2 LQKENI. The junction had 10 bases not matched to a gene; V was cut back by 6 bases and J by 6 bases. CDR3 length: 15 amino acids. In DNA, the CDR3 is TGTGCCAGCTCCCATGGACAGGGCATGGGTCAGCCCCAGCATTTT. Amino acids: CASSHGQGMGQPQHF.

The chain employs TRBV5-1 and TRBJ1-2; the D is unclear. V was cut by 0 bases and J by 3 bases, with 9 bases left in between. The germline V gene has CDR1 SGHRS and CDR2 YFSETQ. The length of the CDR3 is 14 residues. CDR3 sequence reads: CASSLEGQDYGYTF. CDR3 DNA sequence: TGCGCCAGCAGCTTGGAAGGGCAGGACTATGGCTACACCTTC.

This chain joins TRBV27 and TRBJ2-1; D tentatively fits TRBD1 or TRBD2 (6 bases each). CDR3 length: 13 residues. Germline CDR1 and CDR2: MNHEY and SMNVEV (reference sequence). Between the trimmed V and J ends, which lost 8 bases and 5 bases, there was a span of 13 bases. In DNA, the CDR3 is TGTGCCAGCGGCCTTAGGGGGGACAATGAGCAGTTCTTC. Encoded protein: CASGLRGDNEQFF.

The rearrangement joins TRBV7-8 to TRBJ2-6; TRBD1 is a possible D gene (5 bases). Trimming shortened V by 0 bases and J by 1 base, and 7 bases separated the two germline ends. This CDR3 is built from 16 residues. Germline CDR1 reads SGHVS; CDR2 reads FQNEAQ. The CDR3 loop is CASSLATASGANVLTF. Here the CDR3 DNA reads TGTGCCAGCAGCTTAGCGACAGCATCTGGGGCCAACGTCCTGACTTTC.

For the CDR3, the DNA is TGTGCCTGGAGAGGGACAGGGGCTAATGAAAAACTGTTTTTT. Translating gives CAWRGTGANEKLFF. This chain uses TRBV30 with TRBJ1-4; 10 nucleotides match TRBD1. V lost 3 bases to trimming and J lost 3 bases; unmatched junction nucleotides: 1. CDR3 size: 14 residues. CDR1 GTSNPN and CDR2 SVGIG come from the germline V gene (reference sequence).

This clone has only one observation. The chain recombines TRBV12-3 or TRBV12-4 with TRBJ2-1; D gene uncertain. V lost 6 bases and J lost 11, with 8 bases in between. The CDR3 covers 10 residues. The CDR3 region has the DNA TGTGCCAGCAGCTCACCCAAGCAGTTCTTC. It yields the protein CASSSPKQFF.

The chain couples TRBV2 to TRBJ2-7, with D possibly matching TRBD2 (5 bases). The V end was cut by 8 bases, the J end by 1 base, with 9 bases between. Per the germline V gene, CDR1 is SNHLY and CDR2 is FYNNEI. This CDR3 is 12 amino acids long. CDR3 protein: CASGRESYEQYF. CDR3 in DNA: TGTGCCAGCGGACGGGAATCCTACGAGCAGTACTTC.

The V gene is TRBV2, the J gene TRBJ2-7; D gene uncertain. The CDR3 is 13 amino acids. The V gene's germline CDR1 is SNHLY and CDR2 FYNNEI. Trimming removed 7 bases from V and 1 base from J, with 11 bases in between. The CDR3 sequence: CASILPLSYEQYF. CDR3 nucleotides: TGTGCCAGCATTCTACCTTTGTCCTACGAGCAGTACTTC.

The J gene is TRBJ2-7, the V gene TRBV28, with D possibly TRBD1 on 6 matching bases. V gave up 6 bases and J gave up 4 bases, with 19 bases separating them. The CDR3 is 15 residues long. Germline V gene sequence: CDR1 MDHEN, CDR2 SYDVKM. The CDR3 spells CASRVPDSTIYEQYF. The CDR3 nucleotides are TGTGCCAGCAGAGTACCGGACAGTACAATATACGAGCAGTACTTC.

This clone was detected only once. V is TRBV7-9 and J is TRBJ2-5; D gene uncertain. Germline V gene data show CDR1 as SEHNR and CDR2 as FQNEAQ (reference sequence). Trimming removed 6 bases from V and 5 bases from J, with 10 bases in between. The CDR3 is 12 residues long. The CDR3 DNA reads TGTGCCAGCAGACTTGTACGGGAGACCCAGTACTTC. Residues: CASRLVRETQYF.

The DNA for the CDR3 is TGTGCCAGCAGGAGTAGCGGGAGCAGGGTCTCCTACAATGAGCAGTTCTTC. Its translation is CASRSSGSRVSYNEQFF. V and J are TRBV2 and TRBJ2-1; 9 bases match TRBD2. CDR1 SNHLY and CDR2 FYNNEI come from the germline V gene. The CDR3 length is 17 residues. V lost 6 bases to trimming and J lost 0 bases; unmatched junction nucleotides: 9.

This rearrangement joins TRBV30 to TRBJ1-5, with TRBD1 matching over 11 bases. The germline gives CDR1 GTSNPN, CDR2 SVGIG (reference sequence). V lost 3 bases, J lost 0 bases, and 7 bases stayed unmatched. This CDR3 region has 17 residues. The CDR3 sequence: CAWSGGTGGFSNQPQHF. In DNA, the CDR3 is TGTGCCTGGAGCGGCGGGACAGGGGGATTTAGCAATCAGCCCCAGCATTTT.

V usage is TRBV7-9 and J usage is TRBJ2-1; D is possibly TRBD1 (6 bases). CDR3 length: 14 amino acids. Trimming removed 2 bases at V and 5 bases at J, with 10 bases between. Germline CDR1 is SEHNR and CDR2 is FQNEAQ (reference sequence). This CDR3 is CASSLRGWNNEQFF. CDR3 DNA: TGTGCCAGCAGCTTAAGGGGGTGGAACAATGAGCAGTTCTTC.

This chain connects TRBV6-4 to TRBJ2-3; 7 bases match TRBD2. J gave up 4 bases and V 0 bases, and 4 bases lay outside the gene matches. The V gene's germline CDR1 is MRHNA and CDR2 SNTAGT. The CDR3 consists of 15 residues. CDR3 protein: CASSDSAGASDTQYF. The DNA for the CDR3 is TGTGCCAGCAGTGACTCGGCGGGAGCCTCAGATACGCAGTATTTT.

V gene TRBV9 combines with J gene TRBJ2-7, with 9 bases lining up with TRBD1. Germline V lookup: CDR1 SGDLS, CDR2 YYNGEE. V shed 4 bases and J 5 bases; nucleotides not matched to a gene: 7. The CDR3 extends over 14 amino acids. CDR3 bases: TGTGCCAGCAGCCCTGGGACAGGGTACAACGAGCAGTACTTC. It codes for CASSPGTGYNEQYF.

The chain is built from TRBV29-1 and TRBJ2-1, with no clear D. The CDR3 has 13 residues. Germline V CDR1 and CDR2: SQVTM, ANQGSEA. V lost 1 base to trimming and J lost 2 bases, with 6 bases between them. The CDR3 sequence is CSVEGLPYNEQFF. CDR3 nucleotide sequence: TGCAGCGTTGAAGGGCTTCCCTACAATGAGCAGTTCTTC.

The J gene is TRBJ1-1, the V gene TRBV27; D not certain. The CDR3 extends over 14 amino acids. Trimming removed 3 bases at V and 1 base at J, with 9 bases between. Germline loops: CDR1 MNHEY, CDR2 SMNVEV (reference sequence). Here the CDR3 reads CASSLADANTEAFF. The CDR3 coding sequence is TGTGCCAGCAGTTTGGCTGATGCGAACACTGAAGCTTTCTTT.

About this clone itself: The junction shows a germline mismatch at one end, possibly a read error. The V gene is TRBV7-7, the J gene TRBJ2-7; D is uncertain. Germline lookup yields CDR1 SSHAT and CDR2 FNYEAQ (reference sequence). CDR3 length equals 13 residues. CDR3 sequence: CASSAIPFYEQYF. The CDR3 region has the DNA TGTGCTAGCAGCGCCATCCCTTTCTACGAGCAGTACTTC.

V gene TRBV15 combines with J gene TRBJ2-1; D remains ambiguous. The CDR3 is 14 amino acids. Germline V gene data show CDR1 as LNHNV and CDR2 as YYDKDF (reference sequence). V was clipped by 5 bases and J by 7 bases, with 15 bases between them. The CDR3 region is CATSPPRKGNEQFF. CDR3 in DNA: TGTGCCACCAGCCCCCCCCGGAAAGGGAATGAGCAGTTCTTC.

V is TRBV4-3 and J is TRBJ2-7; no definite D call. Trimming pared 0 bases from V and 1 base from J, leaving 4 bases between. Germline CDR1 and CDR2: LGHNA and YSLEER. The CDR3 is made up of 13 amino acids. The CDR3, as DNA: TGCGCCAGCAGCCAAGACACTTCCTACGAGCAGTACTTC. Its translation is CASSQDTSYEQYF.

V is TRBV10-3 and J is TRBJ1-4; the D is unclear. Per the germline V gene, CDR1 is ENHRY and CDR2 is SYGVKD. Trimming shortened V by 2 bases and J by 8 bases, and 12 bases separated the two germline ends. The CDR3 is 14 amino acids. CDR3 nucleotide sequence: TGTGCCATCAGTGAGACCATAACGGGGGAAAAACTGTTTTTT. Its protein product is CAISETITGEKLFF.

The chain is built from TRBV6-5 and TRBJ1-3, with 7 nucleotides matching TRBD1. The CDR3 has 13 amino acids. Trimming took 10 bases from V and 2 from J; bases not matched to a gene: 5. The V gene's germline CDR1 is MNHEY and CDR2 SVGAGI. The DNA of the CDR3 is TGTGCCACTATGACAGGGCCTGGAAACACCATATATTTT. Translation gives CATMTGPGNTIYF.